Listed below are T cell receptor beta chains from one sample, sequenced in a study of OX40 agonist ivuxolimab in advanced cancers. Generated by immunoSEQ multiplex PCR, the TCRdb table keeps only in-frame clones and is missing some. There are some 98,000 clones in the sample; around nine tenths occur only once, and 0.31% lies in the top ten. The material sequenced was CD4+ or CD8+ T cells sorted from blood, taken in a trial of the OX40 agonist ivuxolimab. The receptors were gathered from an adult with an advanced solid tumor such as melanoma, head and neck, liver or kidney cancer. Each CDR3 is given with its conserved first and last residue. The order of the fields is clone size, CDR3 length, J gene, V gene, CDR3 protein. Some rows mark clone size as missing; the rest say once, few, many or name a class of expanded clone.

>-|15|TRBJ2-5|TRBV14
CASSQDVQRRETQYF
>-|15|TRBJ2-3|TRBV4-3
CASSQAGRTTDTQYF
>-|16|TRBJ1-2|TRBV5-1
CASSTAERTVNYGYTF
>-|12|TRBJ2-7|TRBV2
CASSGEGYEQYF
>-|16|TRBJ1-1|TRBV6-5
CASSYPQTGGGTEAFF
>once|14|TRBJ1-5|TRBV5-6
CASSLDRGTQPQHF
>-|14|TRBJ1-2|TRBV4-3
CASSQTQGSYGYTF
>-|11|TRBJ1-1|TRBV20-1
CSASGAAEAFF
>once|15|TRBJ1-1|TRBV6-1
CASSHRSGRDTEAFF
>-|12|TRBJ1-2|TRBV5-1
CASSLDRSGYTF
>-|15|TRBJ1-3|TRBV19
CASSGRGKTGNTIYF
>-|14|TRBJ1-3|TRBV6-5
CASSYSGSGNTIYF
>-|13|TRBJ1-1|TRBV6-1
CASSGGGVTEAFF
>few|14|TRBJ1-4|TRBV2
CASSSDRGGEKLFF
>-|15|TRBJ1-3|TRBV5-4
CASSLDQASGNTIYF
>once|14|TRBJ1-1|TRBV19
CASSLQDGNTEAFF
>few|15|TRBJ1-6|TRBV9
CASSVGGGNNSPLHF
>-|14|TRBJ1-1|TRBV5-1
CASSSMGGSTEAFF
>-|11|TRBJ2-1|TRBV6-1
CASSWLGEQFF
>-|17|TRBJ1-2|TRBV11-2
CASSSRQGAMANYGYTF
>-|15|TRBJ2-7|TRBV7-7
CASSEGTGGKGEQYF
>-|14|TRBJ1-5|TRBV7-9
CASSLEQNNQPQHF
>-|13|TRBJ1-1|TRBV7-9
CASSQGVNTEAFF
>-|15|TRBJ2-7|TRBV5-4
CASSSRTSGAYEQYF
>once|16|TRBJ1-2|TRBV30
CAWTVKGRDSNYGYTF
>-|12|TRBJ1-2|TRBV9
CASTREGVGYTF
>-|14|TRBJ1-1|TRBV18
CASSRGTGWDEAFF
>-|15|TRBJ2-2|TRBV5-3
CARSLGGGATGELFF
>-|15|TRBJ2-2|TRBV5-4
CASSLSQTNTGELFF
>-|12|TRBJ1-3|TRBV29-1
CSVAPHGNTIYF
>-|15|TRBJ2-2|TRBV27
CASTPREQGPGELFF
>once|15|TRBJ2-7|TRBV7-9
CASSFRGSTLYEQYF
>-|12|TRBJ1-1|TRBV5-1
CATRGLDTEAFF
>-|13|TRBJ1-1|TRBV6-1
CASSFRTNTEAFF
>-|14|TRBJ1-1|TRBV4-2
CASSREGMNTEAFF
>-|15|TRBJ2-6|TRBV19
CASSTGMSGANVLTF
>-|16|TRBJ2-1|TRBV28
CASNNPGLSSYNEQFF
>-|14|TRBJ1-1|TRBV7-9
CASSLVPSNTEAFF
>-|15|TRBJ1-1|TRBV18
CASSDTGGRDTEAFF
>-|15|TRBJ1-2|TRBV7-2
CASSLENTGSYGYTF
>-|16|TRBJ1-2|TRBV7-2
CASSTRDRGLSYGYTF
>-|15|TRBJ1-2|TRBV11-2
CASSLEGTANYGYTF
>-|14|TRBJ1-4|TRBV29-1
CSVAAGLGSEKLFF
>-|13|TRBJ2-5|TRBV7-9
CAWGGQGLETQYF
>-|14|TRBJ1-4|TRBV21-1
CASSKGRGGRKLFF
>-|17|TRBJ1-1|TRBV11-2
CASSLGRTGGRNTEAFF
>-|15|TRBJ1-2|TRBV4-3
CASSPASGPGVEDTF
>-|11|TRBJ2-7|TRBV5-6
CASSRNYEQYF
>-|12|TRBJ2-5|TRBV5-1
CASSLKEETQYF
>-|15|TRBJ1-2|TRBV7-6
CASSKETGGLGGYTF
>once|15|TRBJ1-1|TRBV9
CASQPGDNLNTEAFF